This TCR beta chain comes out of a study of siplizumab effects on memory and regulatory T cells. Germline lookup yields CDR1 SEHNR and CDR2 FQNEAQ (reference sequence). The CDR3 consists of 13 residues. V was shortened by 2 bases and J by 8 bases, with 12 bases between the two germline ends. Sequenced by immunoSEQ multiplex PCR; TCRdb stores in-frame clones only, minus some. The sample consists of some 100,000 clones, 91% of them appearing once. The chain couples TRBV7-9 to TRBJ1-2; a possible D gene is TRBD1 (6 bases). The sequencing sample was made of CD4+ T cells sorted from blood. This TCR derives from a human donor in good health. CDR3 sequence reads: CASSLIQGEGYTF. In nucleotides, the CDR3 is TGTGCCAGCAGCTTAATACAGGGAGAAGGCTACACCTTC.